The rows below give T cell receptor beta chains drawn from one sample of a study of cytomegalovirus exposure and HLA in healthy donors. Assay: immunoSEQ multiplex PCR; the TCRdb copy retains only in-frame clones and omits some. The top ten clones hold about 0.22% of a sample with some 200,000 clones, approximately 80% of them seen once. Input material: PBMCs. The receptor source for this set is a girl aged 2 to 9 in good health and CMV-seronegative. The conserved cysteine and the conserved F or W are not part of the CDR3 here. Fields, in order: CDR3 protein, D gene, V gene, J gene. A D gene is named only where the DNA matches it firmly.

CDR3: ASSLTIYEQY
D: .
V: TRBV11-2
J: TRBJ2-7

CDR3: ASSLAAADEQF
D: .
V: TRBV4-2
J: TRBJ2-1

CDR3: ASSERDRANYEQY
D: TRBD1
V: TRBV10-2
J: TRBJ2-7

CDR3: AWSVRTGNTEAF
D: TRBD1
V: TRBV30
J: TRBJ1-1

CDR3: AKPGQGCSGELF
D: TRBD1
V: TRBV6-6
J: TRBJ2-2

CDR3: ASSLGRGPPLTEAF
D: .
V: TRBV13
J: TRBJ1-1

CDR3: ASSFRNRANEGYGYT
D: .
V: TRBV5-4
J: TRBJ1-2

CDR3: ASRSLAGAQETQY
D: .
V: TRBV12-2
J: TRBJ2-5

CDR3: ASSMRQATSYEQY
D: .
V: TRBV11-2
J: TRBJ2-7

CDR3: ASSDSRLGATEAF
D: .
V: TRBV6-5
J: TRBJ1-1

CDR3: ASSWGDRNYGYT
D: .
V: TRBV5-4
J: TRBJ1-2

CDR3: ASSEHSGNTIY
D: .
V: TRBV25-1
J: TRBJ1-3

CDR3: ASSFDRGSGYT
D: TRBD1
V: TRBV5-1
J: TRBJ1-2

CDR3: ASSLFGGAGTGELF
D: TRBD2
V: TRBV6-4
J: TRBJ2-2

CDR3: ASSEQTPRPQY
D: .
V: TRBV6-4
J: TRBJ2-3

CDR3: ASSLNLQGSGNTIY
D: .
V: TRBV5-4
J: TRBJ1-3

CDR3: ASSIVSGGSNEQF
D: TRBD2
V: TRBV19
J: TRBJ2-1

CDR3: ASSPGQGKDIQY
D: TRBD1
V: TRBV5-1
J: TRBJ2-4

CDR3: ATEAGEQGLYEQY
D: .
V: TRBV10-3
J: TRBJ2-7

CDR3: ASSPTAGGASEQY
D: TRBD2
V: TRBV18
J: TRBJ2-7

CDR3: ASGYQGGNTEAF
D: .
V: TRBV12-5
J: TRBJ1-1

CDR3: ASSVSGTDTQY
D: .
V: TRBV27
J: TRBJ2-3

CDR3: ASSPRDERAMSRYT
D: .
V: TRBV14
J: TRBJ1-2

CDR3: ASSNSGGGYNEQF
D: TRBD2
V: TRBV25-1
J: TRBJ2-1

CDR3: ASSPGQGTDTQY
D: TRBD1
V: TRBV13
J: TRBJ2-3

CDR3: ASSYSSRPRGYT
D: .
V: TRBV6-5
J: TRBJ1-2

CDR3: ASSAGGSGNTIY
D: TRBD1
V: TRBV9
J: TRBJ1-3

CDR3: ASSSGVLYSNQPQH
D: .
V: TRBV7-2
J: TRBJ1-5

CDR3: ASSYMDRGSGEQY
D: TRBD1
V: TRBV6-5
J: TRBJ2-7

CDR3: ASSSQGAASWGYT
D: TRBD1
V: TRBV4-2
J: TRBJ1-2

CDR3: ASTFGGSGETQY
D: .
V: TRBV5-1
J: TRBJ2-5

CDR3: ASSLDSSGTYNEQF
D: TRBD2
V: TRBV7-7
J: TRBJ2-1

CDR3: ASSQTGGGNTGELF
D: TRBD2
V: TRBV4-1
J: TRBJ2-2

CDR3: ASSYTGDTQY
D: .
V: TRBV6-5
J: TRBJ2-3

CDR3: ASSPLGGRAREQY
D: TRBD2
V: TRBV27
J: TRBJ2-7

CDR3: ASSRTPNTEAF
D: .
V: TRBV11-3
J: TRBJ1-1

CDR3: ASSPQGPNEKLF
D: .
V: TRBV19
J: TRBJ1-4

CDR3: ASSPNQGHEQF
D: .
V: TRBV18
J: TRBJ2-1

CDR3: ASSFGQPPSYEQY
D: .
V: TRBV5-4
J: TRBJ2-7

CDR3: ASSPYGGTGGMSTEAF
D: TRBD1
V: TRBV19
J: TRBJ1-1

CDR3: ASSLTRAGGFYEQY
D: TRBD1
V: TRBV4-1
J: TRBJ2-7

CDR3: ASSLGQNTEAF
D: .
V: TRBV7-9
J: TRBJ1-1

CDR3: ASSSPAGGKNEQF
D: TRBD2
V: TRBV5-4
J: TRBJ2-1

CDR3: ASSSHSPYTGELF
D: .
V: TRBV6-5
J: TRBJ2-2

CDR3: ASSYPGRGGTDTQY
D: TRBD2
V: TRBV7-9
J: TRBJ2-3

CDR3: ASSLDDLGLYGYT
D: .
V: TRBV5-6
J: TRBJ1-2

CDR3: ASSQVSNYGYT
D: .
V: TRBV14
J: TRBJ1-2